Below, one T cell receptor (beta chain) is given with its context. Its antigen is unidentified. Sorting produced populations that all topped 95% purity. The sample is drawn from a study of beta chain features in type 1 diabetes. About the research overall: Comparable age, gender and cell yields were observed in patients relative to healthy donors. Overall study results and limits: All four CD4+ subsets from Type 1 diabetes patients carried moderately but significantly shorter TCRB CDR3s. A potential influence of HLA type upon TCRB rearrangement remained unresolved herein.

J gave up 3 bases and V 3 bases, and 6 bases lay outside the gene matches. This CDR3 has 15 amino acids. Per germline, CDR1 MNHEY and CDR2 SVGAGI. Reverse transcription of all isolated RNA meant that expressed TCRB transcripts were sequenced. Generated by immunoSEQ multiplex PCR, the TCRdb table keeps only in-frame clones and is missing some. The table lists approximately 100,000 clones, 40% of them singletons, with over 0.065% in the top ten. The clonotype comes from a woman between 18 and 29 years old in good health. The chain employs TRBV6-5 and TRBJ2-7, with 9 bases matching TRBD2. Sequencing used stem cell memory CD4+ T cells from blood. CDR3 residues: CASSYAGLAVYEQYF. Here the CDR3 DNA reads TGTGCCAGCAGTTATGCGGGACTAGCAGTCTACGAGCAGTACTTC.